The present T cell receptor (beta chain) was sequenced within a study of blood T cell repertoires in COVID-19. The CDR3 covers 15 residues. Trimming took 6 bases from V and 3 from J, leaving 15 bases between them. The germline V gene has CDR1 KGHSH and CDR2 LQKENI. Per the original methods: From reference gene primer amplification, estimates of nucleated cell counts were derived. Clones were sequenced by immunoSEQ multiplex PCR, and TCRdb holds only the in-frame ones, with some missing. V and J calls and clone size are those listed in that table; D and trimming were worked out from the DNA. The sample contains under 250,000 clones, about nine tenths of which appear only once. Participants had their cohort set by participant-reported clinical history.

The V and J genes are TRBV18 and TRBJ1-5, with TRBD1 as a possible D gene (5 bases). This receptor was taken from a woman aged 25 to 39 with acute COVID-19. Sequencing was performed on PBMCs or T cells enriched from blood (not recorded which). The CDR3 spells CASSRKGGDNQPQHF. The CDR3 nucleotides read TGTGCCAGCTCGCGCAAGGGAGGGGACAATCAGCCCCAGCATTTT.